Below are 10 T cell receptor beta chains sequenced from a single sample in a study of control samples from healthy donors and cancer patients. Assay: immunoSEQ multiplex PCR; the TCRdb copy retains only in-frame clones and omits some. The sample comprises around 70,000 clones, around 87% of which are singletons, and under 2.5% rests with the top ten. Sequencing was performed on PBMCs. Receptors originate from a woman aged 45-59 years with head and neck cancer.

The J gene is TRBJ1-5, the V gene TRBV19, with D hard to call. Germline lookup yields CDR1 LNHDA and CDR2 SQIVND (reference sequence). The CDR3 has 14 residues. Trimming stripped 1 base from V and 4 bases from J, with 8 bases between. CDR3 bases: TGTGCCAGTAGTATAGTAGTCGCTAATCAGCCCCAGCATTTT. It specifies CASSIVVANQPQHF.

The chain couples TRBV5-4 to TRBJ2-4, with D unresolved. Germline CDR1 SGHNT, CDR2 YYREEE (reference sequence). The V gene lost 2 bases and the J gene lost 6 bases, with 6 bases spanning the gap. The CDR3 extends over 12 amino acids. The CDR3 DNA is TGTGCCAGCAGCTTTGACGGAAACATTCAGTACTTC. This encodes CASSFDGNIQYF.

The chain recombines TRBV5-6 with TRBJ1-2, with D hard to call. V was shortened by 3 bases and J by 4 bases, with 16 bases between the two germline ends. CDR1 SGHDT and CDR2 YYEEEE come from the germline V gene. CDR3 length: 15 amino acids. CDR3 in amino acids: CASSSGLDWGYGYTF. CDR3 nucleotides: TGTGCCAGCAGCTCCGGACTAGATTGGGGCTATGGCTACACCTTC.

The V and J genes are TRBV9 and TRBJ2-2, with D unresolved. Trimming took off 1 base at V and 6 bases at J, with 10 bases between the two ends. The CDR3 loop spans 14 amino acids. The V gene's germline CDR1 is SGDLS and CDR2 YYNGEE. This CDR3 is CASSVPGGSGELFF. In DNA, the CDR3 is TGTGCCAGCAGCGTACCGGGTGGGTCCGGGGAGCTGTTTTTT.

The chain uses TRBV3-1 (or the pseudogene TRBV3-2) and TRBJ1-2; 10 nucleotides line up with TRBD1. V was clipped by 4 bases and J by 6 bases; unmatched bases: 5. The CDR3 length is 14 residues. CDR1 is LGHDT and CDR2 is YNNKEL in the germline V gene (reference sequence). The CDR3 is CASSPGDRGDGYTF. For the CDR3, the DNA is TGTGCCAGCAGCCCCGGGGACAGGGGAGATGGCTACACCTTC.

This chain joins TRBV24-1 and TRBJ2-7; TRBD1 aligns across 9 bases. V shed 4 bases and J 2 bases; nucleotides not matched to a gene: 5. Germline V CDR1 and CDR2: KGHDR, SFDVKD. The CDR3 is 15 amino acids. DNA of the CDR3: TGTGCCACCAGTGACCCCGGGACAGGGACCTACGAGCAGTACTTC. Translating it yields CATSDPGTGTYEQYF.

The chain is built from TRBV5-1 and TRBJ1-1, with TRBD1 as a possible D gene (6 bases). The germline V gene encodes CDR1 SGHRS and CDR2 YFSETQ. There are 11 residues in the CDR3. Trimming removed 3 bases at V and 12 bases at J, with 12 bases between. Here the CDR3 reads CASSYRDNPFF. DNA for the CDR3: TGCGCCAGCAGCTACCGGGACAATCCTTTCTTT.

There are a few counts of this clone. This chain joins TRBV5-4 and TRBJ1-6; 8 positions match TRBD1. After removal of 5 bases from V and 6 bases from J, the junction contained 7 bases not matched to a gene. Germline V gives CDR1 SGHNT, CDR2 YYREEE (reference sequence). This CDR3 region has 15 residues. CDR3 nucleotides: TGTGCCAGCAGTACCGGACAGGGTGGTAATTCACCCCTCCACTTT. Translated: CASSTGQGGNSPLHF.

This clone was observed once. The rearrangement links TRBV6-1 to TRBJ2-7; tentatively, D is TRBD2 (6 bases). Germline CDR1 is MNHNS and CDR2 is SASEGT. The CDR3 contains 14 residues. V lost 3 bases and J lost 9, with 18 bases in between. The CDR3 nucleotides read TGTGCCAGCAGTGAGGGCGGGGCCGCGGGGTTGCAGTACTTC. It translates to CASSEGGAAGLQYF.

This chain joins TRBV3-1 (or the pseudogene TRBV3-2) and TRBJ2-3, with D perhaps TRBD1 or TRBD2 (5 bases each). Per the germline V gene, CDR1 is LGHDT and CDR2 is YNNKEL (reference sequence). The CDR3 has 15 amino acids. Trimming stripped 4 bases from V and 6 bases from J, with 17 bases between. CDR3 DNA: TGTGCCAGCAGCCCCGCCGTCGGGGCAAGTGATACGCAGTATTTT. Encoded protein: CASSPAVGASDTQYF.